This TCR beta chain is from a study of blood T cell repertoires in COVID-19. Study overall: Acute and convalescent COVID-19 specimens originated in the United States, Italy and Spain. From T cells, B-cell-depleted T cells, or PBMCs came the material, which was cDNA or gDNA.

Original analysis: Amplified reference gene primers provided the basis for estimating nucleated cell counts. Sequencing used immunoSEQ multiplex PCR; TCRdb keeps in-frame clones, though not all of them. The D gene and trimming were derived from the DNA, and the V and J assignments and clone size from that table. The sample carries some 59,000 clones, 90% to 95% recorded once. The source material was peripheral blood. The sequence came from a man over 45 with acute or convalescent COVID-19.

CDR3 bases: TGTGCCAGCCGTCCCTCCTACGAGCAGTACTTC. It encodes CASRPSYEQYF. The chain recombines TRBV7-9 with TRBJ2-7, with D uncertain. The germline gives CDR1 SEHNR, CDR2 FQNEAQ (reference sequence). V was shortened by 8 bases and J by 0 bases, with 5 bases between the two germline ends. This CDR3 contains 11 residues.